Below are 12 T cell receptor beta chains sequenced from a single sample in a study of shared clonotypes between healthy human individuals. The assay was immunoSEQ multiplex PCR, and TCRdb's table has in-frame clones only and misses some. The sample has about 2.4 million clones; approximately 94% are singletons. Sequences were obtained from naive CD4+ T cells from PBMCs. Noted subset: CD45RA+ positively selected. The source is a young man in good health. Some clones in this sample may be carry-over from other donors' samples.

This chain uses TRBV30 with TRBJ1-4; no definite D call. V lost 7 bases and J lost 0, with 12 bases in between. The CDR3 contains 14 residues. CDR1 is GTSNPN and CDR2 is SVGIG in the germline V gene (reference sequence). The CDR3 here is CAYFADSTNEKLFF. CDR3 nucleotide sequence: TGTGCCTACTTTGCCGATTCAACTAATGAAAAACTGTTTTTT.

This rearrangement joins TRBV6-1 to TRBJ2-5; no firm D call. The CDR3 has 14 amino acids. Germline lookup yields CDR1 MNHNS and CDR2 SASEGT. Between the trimmed V and J ends, which lost 1 base and 5 bases, there was a span of 11 bases. CDR3 amino acids: CASSEGVIAETQYF. Here the CDR3 DNA reads TGTGCCAGCAGTGAAGGGGTTATCGCGGAGACCCAGTACTTC.

The CDR3 is CASSDVVVEKLFF. In DNA form, the CDR3 reads TGTGCCAGCAGTGATGTAGTAGTAGAAAAACTGTTTTTT. The rearrangement joins TRBV2 to TRBJ1-4, with D unclear. The CDR3 covers 13 residues. Germline V gene sequence: CDR1 SNHLY, CDR2 FYNNEI. V was pared by 3 bases and J by 8 bases, with 10 bases between.

This clone has only one observation. The chain uses TRBV2 and TRBJ2-2; D might be TRBD1 (5 bases). Germline CDR1 and CDR2: SNHLY and FYNNEI. V was clipped by 6 bases and J by 0 bases, with 17 bases between them. This CDR3 region has 17 residues. CDR3 bases: TGTGCCAGCAGAGCCGACAGCCTAAATACGAACACCGGGGAGCTGTTTTTT. This translates into CASRADSLNTNTGELFF.

The chain carries TRBV30 and TRBJ2-7; 7 bases agree with TRBD1. This CDR3 has 13 amino acids. V shed 4 bases, J shed 3 bases, and the junction held 6 bases outside the gene matches. Germline assignment: CDR1 GTSNPN and CDR2 SVGIG (reference sequence). In DNA, the CDR3 is TGTGCCTGGAAAAAGACAGGGATCTACGAGCAGTACTTC. Residues: CAWKKTGIYEQYF.

The V and J genes are TRBV5-1 and TRBJ2-7; TRBD2 aligns across 16 bases. Trimming at V came to 0 bases and at J to 1 base, leaving 4 bases not matched to a gene. CDR1 and CDR2 (germline): SGHRS, YFSETQ. The CDR3 contains 18 residues. The chain's CDR3 is CASSLGGLAGGISYEQYF. The DNA for the CDR3 is TGCGCCAGCAGCTTGGGGGGACTAGCGGGAGGGATATCCTACGAGCAGTACTTC. The full variable domain, its missing parts supplied by reference TRBV5-1 and TRBJ2-7, is KAGVTQTPRYLIKTRGQQVTLSCSPISGHRSVSWYQQTPGQGLQFLFEYFSETQRNKGNFPGRFSGRQFSNSRSEMNVSTLELGDSALYLCASSLGGLAGGISYEQYFGPGTRLTVT.

CDR3 bases: TGTGCCAGCAGCCTAGGGTCAGTAACCTCCTACAATGAGCAGTTCTTC. Residues: CASSLGSVTSYNEQFF. The rearrangement uses TRBV7-3 and TRBJ2-1, with D unclear. The CDR3 runs to 16 residues. Trimming pared 5 bases from V and 0 bases from J, leaving 14 bases between. CDR1 and CDR2 from the germline V gene are SGHTA and FQGTGA.

V usage is TRBV28 and J usage is TRBJ2-7; TRBD1 agrees at 9 bases. The CDR3 has 16 residues. Trimming removed 4 bases from V and 3 bases from J; junction bases left unmatched: 10. CDR1 is MDHEN, CDR2 SYDVKM, per germline. CDR3 nucleotide sequence: TGTGCCAGCAGTTCCACGACAGGGGGATTCGTCTACGAGCAGTACTTC. This encodes CASSSTTGGFVYEQYF.

The V gene is TRBV15, the J gene TRBJ2-2; the D gene could be TRBD1 or TRBD2 (5 bases each). In germline, CDR1 is LNHNV, CDR2 YYDKDF (reference sequence). CDR3 length: 12 amino acids. V was shortened by 8 bases and J by 6 bases, with 10 bases between the two germline ends. The CDR3 DNA reads TGTGCCACCGAACGGGGCCCCGGGGAGCTGTTTTTT. Encoded protein: CATERGPGELFF.

A single count supports this clone. V usage is TRBV5-1 and J usage is TRBJ2-1, with 11 bases fitting TRBD2. This CDR3 has 15 residues. J was trimmed by 6 bases and V by 4 bases; bases with no gene match: 6. The germline V gene encodes CDR1 SGHRS and CDR2 YFSETQ. The CDR3 region has the DNA TGCGCCAGCAGCCAGTTAGGGACTAGCGGCAATGAGCAGTTCTTC. This gives the protein CASSQLGTSGNEQFF.

This chain uses TRBV12-5 with TRBJ2-6; no definite D call. The CDR3 is made up of 16 amino acids. The germline V gene encodes CDR1 LGHNT and CDR2 FRNRAP. V lost 3 bases and J lost 0, with 9 bases in between. CDR3 in amino acids: CASGFGRVSGANVLTF. CDR3 DNA: TGTGCTAGTGGTTTCGGACGAGTCTCTGGGGCCAACGTCCTGACTTTC.

The rearrangement uses TRBV11-1 and TRBJ1-4; D is possibly TRBD1 (5 bases). Germline CDR1 SGHAT, CDR2 FQDESV (reference sequence). Trimming removed 5 bases from V and 2 bases from J, with 12 bases in between. CDR3 length equals 15 residues. The chain's CDR3 is CASSPEGRTNEKLFF. The DNA for the CDR3 is TGTGCCAGCAGCCCGGAGGGGCGTACTAATGAAAAACTGTTTTTT. Variable domain in full (rest from reference TRBV11-1 and TRBJ1-4): EAEVAQSPRYKITEKSQAVAFWCDPISGHATLYWYRQILGQGPELLVQFQDESVVDDSQLPKDRFSAERLKGVDSTLKIQPAELGDSAMYLCASSPEGRTNEKLFFGSGTQLSVL.